The 23 T cell receptor beta chains below all came from one sample that was sequenced in a study of shared clonotypes between healthy human individuals. Here immunoSEQ multiplex PCR was the method, and the copy in TCRdb shows in-frame clones only, minus some. Of some 1,600,000 clones listed, approximately 98% are singletons. Sequencing was performed on naive CD4+ T cells sorted from blood. The subset is: CD45RA+ positively selected. The receptors were gathered from a man aged 25 to 45 in good health.

The rearrangement joins TRBV27 to TRBJ1-5; tentatively, D is TRBD1 (5 bases). The V gene lost 2 bases and the J gene lost 3 bases, with 8 bases spanning the gap. Germline V gene sequence: CDR1 MNHEY, CDR2 SMNVEV (reference sequence). The CDR3 contains 14 residues. DNA of the CDR3: TGTGCCAGCAGTTTACAAGGGGTCAATCAGCCCCAGCATTTT. Its translation: CASSLQGVNQPQHF.

The chain uses TRBV7-9 and TRBJ2-3; D remains unclear. Trimming shortened V by 5 bases and J by 3 bases, and 6 bases separated the two germline ends. The CDR3 is made up of 12 amino acids. Germline CDR1 is SEHNR and CDR2 is FQNEAQ (reference sequence). The CDR3 sequence: CASSPHTDTQYF. The CDR3 DNA sequence: TGTGCCAGCAGCCCCCATACAGATACGCAGTATTTT.

This clone is a singleton in its sample. Other DNA sequences in the same sample also yield this CDR3. J is TRBJ2-5 and V is TRBV10-3; D not certain. Germline V gives CDR1 ENHRY, CDR2 SYGVKD. The CDR3 spans 14 residues. V lost 0 bases and J lost 1, with 6 bases in between. The CDR3 protein is CAISESGSQETQYF. DNA of the CDR3: TGTGCCATCAGTGAGTCTGGCAGCCAAGAGACCCAGTACTTC.

This clone was recorded once. Additional DNA sequences in this sample encode the identical CDR3. The chain carries TRBV7-2 and TRBJ1-1; D not certain. V lost 3 bases and J 1 base, leaving 6 bases between the germline ends. This CDR3 has 13 residues. Germline-derived CDR1 and CDR2 are SGHTA and FQGNSA. The CDR3 spells CASSFRGNTEAFF. Here the CDR3 DNA reads TGTGCCAGCAGCTTCCGAGGGAACACTGAAGCTTTCTTT. Full variable domain (rest looked up from reference TRBV7-2 and TRBJ1-1): GAGVSQSPSNKVTEKGKDVELRCDPISGHTALYWYRQSLGQGLEFLIYFQGNSAPDKSGLPSDRFSAERTGGSVSTLTIQRTQQEDSAVYLCASSFRGNTEAFFGQGTRLTVV.

The V and J genes are TRBV27 and TRBJ2-1; no firm D call. V lost 5 bases to trimming and J lost 5 bases, with 7 bases between them. Per the germline V gene, CDR1 is MNHEY and CDR2 is SMNVEV (reference sequence). The CDR3 is made up of 12 amino acids. For the CDR3, the DNA is TGTGCCAGCAGTGTGTCCGACAATGAGCAGTTCTTC. As protein: CASSVSDNEQFF.

Remarks on this clone: Other DNA sequences of this sample code for an identical CDR3. The chain combines TRBV2 with TRBJ2-7; tentative D call: TRBD2 (5 bases). This CDR3 contains 13 residues. CDR1 and CDR2 from the germline V gene are SNHLY and FYNNEI. V lost 7 bases to trimming and J lost 0 bases, with 10 bases between them. Here the CDR3 reads CASIRGSSYEQYF. Written as DNA, the CDR3 is TGTGCCAGCATACGGGGAAGCTCCTACGAGCAGTACTTC.

V is TRBV5-4 and J is TRBJ2-1, with D uncertain. Germline CDR1 SGHNT, CDR2 YYREEE (reference sequence). This CDR3 region has 13 residues. V lost 0 bases, J lost 9 bases, and 10 bases lay in between. CDR3 DNA sequence: TGTGCCAGCAGCTTGGGTTCCTTCGGTGAGCAGTTCTTC. This translates into CASSLGSFGEQFF.

The chain uses TRBV30 and TRBJ2-5; D is perhaps TRBD1 (5 bases). V was clipped by 0 bases and J by 4 bases, with 9 bases between them. CDR1 and CDR2 (germline): GTSNPN, SVGIG (reference sequence). This CDR3 has 13 amino acids. The DNA for the CDR3 is TGTGCCTGGAGTGTAGGGGCCTTAGAGACCCAGTACTTC. Translating it yields CAWSVGALETQYF.

This chain links TRBV5-4 with TRBJ2-5; D remains ambiguous. Germline V gives CDR1 SGHNT, CDR2 YYREEE (reference sequence). V dropped 2 bases and J dropped 7 bases, with 12 bases sitting between them. This CDR3 contains 13 residues. The CDR3 reads CASSFQGSGTQYF. DNA of the CDR3: TGTGCCAGCAGCTTTCAAGGGTCGGGGACCCAGTACTTC. The full variable domain, completed using reference TRBV5-4 and TRBJ2-5, is ETGVTQSPTHLIKTRGQQVTLRCSSQSGHNTVSWYQQALGQGPQFIFQYYREEENGRGNFPPRFSGLQFPNYSSELNVNALELDDSALYLCASSFQGSGTQYFGPGTRLLVL.

The chain recombines TRBV29-1 with TRBJ2-7; TRBD1 matches at 8 bases. The germline V gene has CDR1 SQVTM and CDR2 ANQGSEA. V was clipped by 6 bases and J by 7 bases; unmatched bases: 11. This CDR3 contains 13 residues. CDR3 sequence (DNA): TGCAGCGTAGTCCGGACAGGGTCGAGAGAGCAGTACTTC. Its translation: CSVVRTGSREQYF.

CDR3 bases: TGCGCCTCAGGGGAATTGGGCCTTAATTCACCCCTCCACTTT. Translating it yields CASGELGLNSPLHF. The chain is built from TRBV4-1 and TRBJ1-6, with D tentatively TRBD1 (6 bases). Germline CDR1 is MGHRA and CDR2 is YSYEKL. With 11 bases removed from V and 6 bases from J, the gap between germline ends came to 17 bases. The CDR3 extends over 14 amino acids.

The chain links TRBV18 to TRBJ2-5; possible D gene TRBD1, 5 bases. The CDR3 extends over 16 amino acids. The ends were cut back, 3 bases at V and 4 bases at J, with 18 bases in the middle. CDR1 is KGHSH and CDR2 is LQKENI in the germline V gene. CDR3 sequence: CASSPIPRTRGETQYF. CDR3 in DNA: TGTGCCAGCTCACCTATTCCCCGGACAAGGGGAGAGACCCAGTACTTC.

The J gene is TRBJ2-1, the V gene TRBV28; 9 bases line up with TRBD2. Germline values: CDR1 MDHEN, CDR2 SYDVKM. V lost 2 bases and J lost 5; bases outside the gene matches: 7. The CDR3 is made up of 16 amino acids. The CDR3 region has the DNA TGTGCCAGCAGTTTACCTGCGGGAGGGCCCCACAATGAGCAGTTCTTC. Translating it yields CASSLPAGGPHNEQFF.

The chain employs TRBV7-9 and TRBJ2-1; 9 nucleotides line up with TRBD2. The V and J ends lost 5 bases and 7 bases, in that order; junction bases with no gene match: 15. Germline V gene data show CDR1 as SEHNR and CDR2 as FQNEAQ (reference sequence). CDR3 size: 17 residues. The CDR3 DNA reads TGTGCCAGCAGCCCGGTAGCGAGCGGGAGGACCTCAAATGAGCAGTTCTTC. As protein: CASSPVASGRTSNEQFF.

The chain is built from TRBV28 and TRBJ1-2; TRBD1 matches at 11 bases. The CDR3 spans 13 residues. Germline loops: CDR1 MDHEN, CDR2 SYDVKM. The V and J ends lost 8 bases and 7 bases, in that order; junction bases with no gene match: 6. In DNA form, the CDR3 reads TGTGCCAGCCCCCCGGGACAGGGGGGTGGCTACACCTTC. Translation: CASPPGQGGGYTF.

The V call is TRBV9, the J call TRBJ1-1, with 10 nucleotides matching TRBD1. This CDR3 has 13 amino acids. Trimming took 4 bases from V and 5 from J; bases not matched to a gene: 2. Germline V CDR1 and CDR2: SGDLS, YYNGEE. The CDR3 DNA sequence: TGTGCCAGCAGCCGGACAGGGGGGACTGAAGCTTTCTTT. Its translation is CASSRTGGTEAFF.

The CDR3 nucleotides are TGTGCCAGCAGGAAGCGGGTGTACTCCTACGAGCAGTACTTC. Its translation is CASRKRVYSYEQYF. The chain carries TRBV6-5 and TRBJ2-7; D possibly corresponds to TRBD2 (6 bases). The length of the CDR3 is 14 residues. Trimming removed 6 bases from V and 0 bases from J, with 12 bases in between. Germline V gene sequence: CDR1 MNHEY, CDR2 SVGAGI.

The chain uses TRBV4-3 and TRBJ1-4; no reliable D call. The CDR3 runs to 17 residues. Per the germline V gene, CDR1 is LGHNA and CDR2 is YSLEER. Trimming left V 0 bases short and J 2 bases short, with 13 bases between. The chain's CDR3 is CASSQDWVAVTNEKLFF. The CDR3 DNA sequence: TGCGCCAGCAGCCAAGACTGGGTCGCAGTTACTAATGAAAAACTGTTTTTT.

The chain couples TRBV20-1 to TRBJ2-5; D is possibly TRBD1 or TRBD2 (5 bases each). The CDR3 consists of 11 residues. V shed 6 bases and J shed 7 bases, with 12 bases lying between them. Germline V lookup: CDR1 DFQATT, CDR2 SNEGSKA (reference sequence). The chain's CDR3 is CSAAGGGTQYF. The CDR3 nucleotides are TGCAGTGCGGCGGGTGGGGGGACCCAGTACTTC.

The V call is TRBV10-1, the J call TRBJ2-7, with D perhaps matching TRBD1 (6 bases). CDR3 length: 14 residues. V was cut by 3 bases and J by 4 bases, with 13 bases left in between. CDR1 and CDR2 from the germline V gene are WNHNN and SYGVQD (reference sequence). The CDR3 coding sequence is TGCGCCAGCAGTGACCACAGGGTTACTTACGAGCAGTACTTC. Translating gives CASSDHRVTYEQYF.

The chain uses TRBV7-6 and TRBJ1-3; D is unresolved. Germline V CDR1 and CDR2: SGHVS, FNYEAQ. This CDR3 is 12 amino acids long. The V gene lost 1 base and the J gene lost 3 bases, with 1 base spanning the gap. The CDR3 bases are TGTGCCAGCAGCTTAGTTGGAAACACCATATATTTT. Translating gives CASSLVGNTIYF.

The chain is built from TRBV11-2 and TRBJ2-1; 9 nucleotides line up with TRBD2. From germline, CDR1 is SGHAT and CDR2 FQNNGV. This CDR3 region has 17 residues. V lost 3 bases to trimming and J lost 0 bases; unmatched junction nucleotides: 6. The chain's CDR3 is CASSLRASGTSYNEQFF. DNA of the CDR3: TGTGCCAGCAGCTTGCGGGCTAGCGGGACCTCCTACAATGAGCAGTTCTTC.

V is TRBV5-4 and J is TRBJ2-1; a possible D gene is TRBD2 (6 bases). The germline V and J ends were trimmed by 4 bases and 3 bases, with 8 bases remaining between them. This CDR3 has 13 amino acids. Germline values: CDR1 SGHNT, CDR2 YYREEE (reference sequence). The chain's CDR3 is CASSGGSYNEQFF. CDR3 DNA: TGTGCCAGCAGCGGGGGGAGCTACAATGAGCAGTTCTTC. Together with reference TRBV5-4 and TRBJ2-1, the CDR3 gives the full variable domain: ETGVTQSPTHLIKTRGQQVTLRCSSQSGHNTVSWYQQALGQGPQFIFQYYREEENGRGNFPPRFSGLQFPNYSSELNVNALELDDSALYLCASSGGSYNEQFFGPGTRLTVL.